The clone carrying this TCR beta chain has more than one count but fewer than ten. The ends lost 1 base at V and 5 bases at J; junction bases unmatched: 6. The CDR3 is 15 amino acids. From germline, CDR1 is SGHAT and CDR2 FQDESV (reference sequence). The study reverse transcribed the entire isolated RNA, so it sequenced expressed TCRB transcripts. The repertoire was sequenced with immunoSEQ multiplex PCR; TCRdb's copy has only in-frame clones and lacks some. The data show about 350,000 clones, with 15% to 20% seen just once and around 0.044% held by the top ten. Researchers reported sorting CD4+ naive, central memory, regulatory and stem cell-like memory cells via CD45RO/CCR7/CD25/CD127/CD95/CD27. The data originate from a study of beta chain features in type 1 diabetes. Background on the study: Patients were similar to healthy donors in age and gender (as well as in cell yields).

The sample was naive CD4+ T cells from blood. The clonotype comes from a woman aged 18-30 years in good health. The chain combines TRBV11-1 with TRBJ2-3, with TRBD2 matching 7 bases. The chain's CDR3 is CASSLGLGRGDTQYF. CDR3 bases: TGTGCCAGCAGCTTAGGACTAGGGAGGGGAGATACGCAGTATTTT. Supplemented by reference TRBV11-1 and TRBJ2-3, the full variable domain reads EAEVAQSPRYKITEKSQAVAFWCDPISGHATLYWYRQILGQGPELLVQFQDESVVDDSQLPKDRFSAERLKGVDSTLKIQPAELGDSAMYLCASSLGLGRGDTQYFGPGTRLTVL.